This T cell receptor beta chain was documented in a study of T-cell reconstitution after alpha-beta-depleted transplantation in children (dated by TCRdb to 2016 to 2017). General notes on the study: Using TCR repertoire profiling, the study followed T-cell immune reconstitution in a quantitative way in children after TCRalphabeta/CD19-depleted allogeneic hematopoietic cell transplantation. General study outcomes and caveats: The apparently early recovery of alphabetaT-cell counts about two months after transplant reportedly depended on only several hundred rapidly expanded clones that came from non-depleted graft cells. Over subsequent months, a decline in hyperexpanded clone frequencies was noted, and after one year, T-cell counts and TCRbeta diversity were mostly ascribed to newly produced T cells. In some patients, the high TCRbeta diversity seen at day 60 was put down to recipient T cells and intrathymic progenitors that had survived conditioning.

The library was generated by PCR. Instrument on record: Illumina HiSeq 2500. TCR library preparation used molecular barcoding, with unique molecular identifiers applied to normalize quantification of the TCRbeta repertoire. TCRdb took the public reads, trimmed them with fastp at Q25, ran MiXCR for clone calling and kept in-frame beta chains. Rows with a matching CDR3 protein are joined into one entry that keeps the most common DNA and genes. The sample table holds around 450,000 distinct CDR3 sequences, of which roughly two fifths were seen once. The ten largest clones take up around a quarter of the sample. CDR1 LNHDA and CDR2 SQIVND were looked up in the germline V gene (reference sequence). The CDR3 goes from the cysteine to the phenylalanine over 13 residues. Only CDR3 DNA remains: 39 bases, in frame from the first base. V and J are trimmed by 8 bases and 7 bases, and the gene matches miss 6 bases of the junction.

Taken with the paper, the label for treatment or condition translates to: allogeneic hematopoietic cell transplantation with graft depleted of TCRalphabeta T cells and CD19 B cells. The children who served as transplant recipients had been given grafts of TCRalphabeta/CD19-depleted allogeneic hematopoietic cells. To note about this clonotype: Its recognized antigen is unknown. No much larger clonotype is one base removed from it; base qualities were not supplied.

This clonotype was obtained from a girl aged 2-10 years with aplastic anemia, due to receive a stem cell transplant. The specimen comprised PBMCs, sampled before TCRalphabeta/CD19-depleted stem cell transplant. This chain joins TRBV19 to TRBJ2-1; TRBD2 aligns with 9 central bases. The sequence in DNA is TGTGCCAGTGGTCGACTAGCGGAGAATGAGCAGTTCTTC. It encodes CASGRLAENEQFF.